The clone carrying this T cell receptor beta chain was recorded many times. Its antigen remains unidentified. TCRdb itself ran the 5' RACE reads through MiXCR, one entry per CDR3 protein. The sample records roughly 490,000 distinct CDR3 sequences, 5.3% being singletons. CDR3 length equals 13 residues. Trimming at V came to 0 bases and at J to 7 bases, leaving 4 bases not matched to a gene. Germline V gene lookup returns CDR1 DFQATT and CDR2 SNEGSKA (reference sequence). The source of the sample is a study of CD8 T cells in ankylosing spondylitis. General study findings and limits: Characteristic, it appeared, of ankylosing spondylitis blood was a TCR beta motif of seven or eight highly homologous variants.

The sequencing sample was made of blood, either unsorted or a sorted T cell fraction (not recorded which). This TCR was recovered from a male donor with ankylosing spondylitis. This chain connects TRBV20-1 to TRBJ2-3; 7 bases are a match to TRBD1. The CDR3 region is CSARDDRAYTQYF. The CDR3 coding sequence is TGCAGTGCTAGAGATGACAGGGCATATACGCAGTATTTT.